Shown below are 13 T cell receptor beta chains from a single sample sequenced in a study of blood T cells in healthy people across ages. A second PCR of 7 to 11 cycles used a sample-barcoded 5' primer and a J-beta primer mix. TCRdb ran MiXCR on the 5' RACE reads and lists one entry per CDR3 protein. The sample holds over 1,500,000 distinct CDR3 sequences, approximately 39% seen once. Material for sequencing was blood. The origin of the receptors is a human donor in good health.

The chain uses TRBV15 and TRBJ1-1; D is perhaps TRBD1 (5 bases). The germline V gene encodes CDR1 LNHNV and CDR2 YYDKDF (reference sequence). CDR3 length: 15 amino acids. V was shortened by 1 base and J by 4 bases, with 13 bases between the two germline ends. The CDR3 DNA is TGTGCCACCAGCAGAGGCAGGGATATGGGCACTGAAGCTTTCTTT. Its protein is CATSRGRDMGTEAFF.

This clonotype was observed a single time. J is TRBJ1-1 and V is TRBV6-5; no firm D call. The CDR3 runs to 13 residues. In germline, CDR1 is MNHEY, CDR2 SVGAGI. The V gene lost 6 bases and the J gene lost 3 bases, with 11 bases spanning the gap. CDR3 DNA sequence: TGTGCCAGCAGAGATGACGAATACACTGAAGCTTTCTTT. Protein sequence: CASRDDEYTEAFF.

This rearrangement joins TRBV7-9 to TRBJ2-1; TRBD2 matches 8 bases. CDR3 length: 14 amino acids. CDR1 is SEHNR and CDR2 is FQNEAQ in the germline V gene (reference sequence). V trimming: 8 bases; J trimming: 12 bases; junction bases outside the gene matches: 15. Here the CDR3 reads CASDFSGVNHGQFF. The CDR3, as DNA: TGTGCCAGCGATTTTAGCGGGGTTAATCATGGGCAGTTCTTC. Based on the CDR3 plus reference TRBV7-9 and TRBJ2-1, the full variable domain is DTGVSQNPRHKITKRGQNVTFRCDPISEHNRLYWYRQTLGQGPEFLTYFQNEAQLEKSRLLSDRFSAERPKGSFSTLEIQRTEQGDSAMYLCASDFSGVNHGQFFGPGTRLTVL.

J is TRBJ2-1 and V is TRBV5-1, with no clear D. CDR3 size: 13 residues. The V end lost 2 bases, the J end lost 6 bases, and 9 bases lay between the germline ends. Germline loops: CDR1 SGHRS, CDR2 YFSETQ. CDR3 bases: TGCGCCAGCAGCTTTTACGGACCCAATGAGCAGTTCTTC. Translating gives CASSFYGPNEQFF.

The chain has TRBV4-1 and TRBJ1-1; 7 positions agree with TRBD1. Germline V CDR1 and CDR2: MGHRA, YSYEKL. The CDR3 runs to 15 residues. The V segment lost 4 bases and the J segment 5 bases; nucleotides outside the gene matches: 10. CDR3 DNA sequence: TGCGCCAGCAGCCCGACAGGGCCCCGAGGGACTGAAGCTTTCTTT. Protein product: CASSPTGPRGTEAFF.

This clonotype was recorded a few times. The chain recombines TRBV12-3 or TRBV12-4 with TRBJ1-5, with no clear D. The CDR3 sequence is 14 residues long. Trimming pared 5 bases from V and 3 bases from J, leaving 11 bases between. The CDR3 nucleotides are TGTGCCAGCAGTCCCGACACCCTCAATCAGCCCCAGCATTTT. Amino acid sequence: CASSPDTLNQPQHF.

This chain uses TRBV7-9 with TRBJ2-7; a weak D match, TRBD1 (5 bases). The CDR3 spans 15 residues. The V end lost 6 bases, the J end lost 3 bases, and 18 bases lay between the germline ends. Germline V gene sequence: CDR1 SEHNR, CDR2 FQNEAQ (reference sequence). CDR3 in DNA: TGTGCCAGCAGGAGATCAGGGTTGAATCGCTACGAGCAGTACTTC. As protein: CASRRSGLNRYEQYF.

On this clonotype: A read error is possible here, since a much larger clone lies one base away. The chain couples TRBV4-2 to TRBJ2-4, with D perhaps matching TRBD1 (6 bases). The assigned J gene may be wrong: the sequence end matches TRBJ2-7 better. Germline V lookup: CDR1 LGHNA, CDR2 YNFKEQ. The CDR3 is 15 amino acids. The CDR3 DNA sequence: TGTGCCGGCAGCGCGCACAGACAGGAGATCGGCGAGCAGTACTTC. Protein sequence: CAGSAHRQEIGEQYF.

The chain uses TRBV27 and TRBJ1-1; 7 nucleotides agree with TRBD1. The germline V gene has CDR1 MNHEY and CDR2 SMNVEV (reference sequence). The ends lost 8 bases at V and 0 bases at J; junction bases unmatched: 6. The CDR3 loop spans 14 amino acids. CDR3 nucleotide sequence: TGTGCCAGCTTTCAACAGGGGATGAACACTGAAGCTTTCTTT. Amino acids: CASFQQGMNTEAFF.

This chain uses TRBV4-3 with TRBJ1-4, with TRBD1 as a possible D gene (5 bases). This CDR3 is 17 amino acids long. V was clipped by 5 bases and J by 0 bases, with 16 bases between them. CDR1 and CDR2 from the germline V gene are LGHNA and YSLEER. The DNA for the CDR3 is TGCGCCAGCAGCGATGCCTGGGACGGTGCAACTAATGAAAAACTGTTTTTT. Translation: CASSDAWDGATNEKLFF.

This clonotype appeared a few times. This rearrangement joins TRBV7-2 to TRBJ2-5, with 14 nucleotides matching TRBD2. Germline CDR1 reads SGHTA; CDR2 reads FQGNSA. CDR3 size: 17 residues. V lost 5 bases, J lost 5 bases, and 10 bases stayed unmatched. For the CDR3, the DNA is TGTGCCAGCAGCCATGGGAGGGGACTAGCGGGGGTCGAGACCCAGTACTTC. It translates to CASSHGRGLAGVETQYF.

The chain links TRBV20-1 to TRBJ1-5, with no clear D. This CDR3 is 14 amino acids long. Germline values: CDR1 DFQATT, CDR2 SNEGSKA (reference sequence). V lost 1 base and J lost 3, with 10 bases in between. CDR3 in amino acids: CSARVGNNNQPQHF. CDR3 bases: TGCAGTGCTAGAGTCGGAAATAACAATCAGCCCCAGCATTTT.

CDR3: CASSFRSDSTDTQYF. As DNA, the CDR3 is TGTGCCAGCAGTTTCCGCTCGGATAGCACAGATACGCAGTATTTT. The V and J genes are TRBV6-5 and TRBJ2-3, with D unresolved. The CDR3 sequence is 15 residues long. The germline gives CDR1 MNHEY, CDR2 SVGAGI. The V end was cut by 4 bases, the J end by 0 bases, with 11 bases between.